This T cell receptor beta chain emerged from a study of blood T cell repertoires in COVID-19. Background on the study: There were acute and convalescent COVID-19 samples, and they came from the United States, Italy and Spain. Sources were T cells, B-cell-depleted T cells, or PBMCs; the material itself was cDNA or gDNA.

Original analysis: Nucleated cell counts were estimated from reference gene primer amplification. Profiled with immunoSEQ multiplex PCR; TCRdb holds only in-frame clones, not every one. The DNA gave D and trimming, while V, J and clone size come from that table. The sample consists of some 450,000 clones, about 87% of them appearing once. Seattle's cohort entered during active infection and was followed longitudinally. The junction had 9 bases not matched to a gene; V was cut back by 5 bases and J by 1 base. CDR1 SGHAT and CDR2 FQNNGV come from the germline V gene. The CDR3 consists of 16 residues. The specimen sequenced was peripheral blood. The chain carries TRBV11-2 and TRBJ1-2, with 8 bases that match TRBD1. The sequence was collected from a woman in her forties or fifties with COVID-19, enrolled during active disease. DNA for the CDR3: TGTGCCAGCAGCCTGGCAGGGGGCCCTTATAACTATGGCTACACCTTC. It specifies CASSLAGGPYNYGYTF.